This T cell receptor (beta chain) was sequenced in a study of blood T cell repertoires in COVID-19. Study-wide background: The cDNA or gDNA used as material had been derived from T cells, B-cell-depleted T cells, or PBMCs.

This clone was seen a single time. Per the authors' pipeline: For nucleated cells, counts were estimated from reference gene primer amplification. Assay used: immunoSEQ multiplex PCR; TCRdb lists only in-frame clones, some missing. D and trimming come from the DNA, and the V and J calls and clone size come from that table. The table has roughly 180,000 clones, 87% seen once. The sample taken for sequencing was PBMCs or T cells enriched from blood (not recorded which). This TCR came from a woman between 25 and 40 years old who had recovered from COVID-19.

The CDR3 loop is CASSFSGSGEQYF. CDR3 nucleotides: TGTGCCAGCAGCTTCAGTGGGTCGGGAGAGCAGTACTTC. This chain uses TRBV7-2 with TRBJ2-7, with D possibly being TRBD2 (5 bases). The CDR3 is 13 amino acids. The V end lost 3 bases, the J end lost 7 bases, and 13 bases lay between the germline ends. Germline values: CDR1 SGHTA, CDR2 FQGNSA.